This TCR beta chain was sequenced during a study of T cells expressing NK-cell markers. At the level of the study: It was from sorted CD3+CD56+NKG2C+, CD3+CD56+NKG2C- and CD3+CD56-NKG2C+ T cells that TCR beta repertoires came. Seven of the eight sequenced donors were classified as HCMV-seropositive, and one was classified as seronegative.

TCRdb re-called the 5' RACE reads; one entry per CDR3 protein, DNA not given. The specimen's table records some 280,000 distinct CDR3 sequences. The CDR3 is 15 residues long. The V gene's germline CDR1 is SQVTM and CDR2 ANQGSEA. The receptor comes from a man between 18 and 29 years old in good health. The J gene is TRBJ2-7, the V gene TRBV29-1; lacking DNA, the TRBD1 call made by TCRdb goes unchecked. Sequences were obtained from blood T cells: a sorted CD56 or NKG2C T cell subset, CD4+ or CD8+ T cells, or bulk PBMC T cells (not recorded which). The CDR3 is CSVAHYGTGAYEQYF.